This passage covers 28 T cell receptor beta chains from one sample sequenced in a study of blood T cells in healthy people across ages. Primers used in a second PCR of about 6 to 11 cycles were a sample-barcoded 5' primer and a J-beta primer mix. MiXCR, applied by TCRdb to the 5' RACE reads, yields one record per CDR3 protein. This table holds fewer than 750,000 distinct CDR3 sequences, around 48% found once. Sequencing input: blood. The source of these receptors is a man at least 80 years old in good health.

This clonotype was recorded a few times. V usage is TRBV10-3 and J usage is TRBJ2-7; TRBD2 agrees at 11 bases. Trimming cost V 6 bases and J 2 bases; bases outside gene matches: 9. The CDR3 runs 16 residues. Germline CDR1 ENHRY, CDR2 SYGVKD. Here the CDR3 reads CAISDGTSGNPYEQYF. In DNA form, the CDR3 reads TGTGCCATCAGCGACGGGACTAGCGGAAACCCCTACGAGCAGTACTTC.

The rearrangement uses TRBV10-3 and TRBJ2-5, with D perhaps being TRBD1 or TRBD2 (5 bases each). Trimming removed 5 bases at V and 5 bases at J, with 15 bases between. CDR3 length: 14 residues. CDR1 is ENHRY, CDR2 SYGVKD, per germline. CDR3 sequence: CAISTVGTGETQYF. The DNA of the CDR3 is TGTGCCATCAGTACCGTTGGGACCGGGGAGACCCAGTACTTC.

This clonotype was detected a few times. The chain combines TRBV3-1 with TRBJ2-3; D possibly corresponds to TRBD1 (5 bases). Trimming left V 6 bases short and J 0 bases short, with 7 bases between. This CDR3 spans 13 amino acids. The germline gives CDR1 LGHDT, CDR2 YNNKEL (reference sequence). As DNA, the CDR3 is TGTGCCAGCAGAGGGGCTAGCACAGATACGCAGTATTTT. Residues: CASRGASTDTQYF.

V and J are TRBV10-3 and TRBJ2-5; no firm D call. Germline V gives CDR1 ENHRY, CDR2 SYGVKD. The CDR3 contains 14 residues. The V end was cut by 0 bases, the J end by 3 bases, with 8 bases between. Here the CDR3 DNA reads TGTGCCATCAGTGAGTCACCCGGCGAAGAGACCCAGTACTTC. Its protein is CAISESPGEETQYF.

The chain recombines TRBV30 with TRBJ2-3, with a possible D match to TRBD2 (5 bases). V lost 3 bases to trimming and J lost 2 bases, with 12 bases between them. The CDR3 totals 14 residues. Looked up from germline, CDR1 is GTSNPN and CDR2 is SVGIG (reference sequence). CDR3 loop: CAWRTAVLTDTQYF. The CDR3, as DNA: TGTGCCTGGAGAACAGCGGTCCTCACAGATACGCAGTATTTT.

This chain joins TRBV29-1 and TRBJ1-2; no firm D call. The germline CDR1 and CDR2 sequences are SQVTM and ANQGSEA. This CDR3 region has 13 residues. V dropped 8 bases and J dropped 0 bases, with 13 bases sitting between them. CDR3 in DNA: TGCAGCACAAGGACGGATTCTAACTATGGCTACACCTTC. Translation: CSTRTDSNYGYTF.

The chain employs TRBV5-1 and TRBJ2-1; D is ambiguous. V was clipped by 4 bases and J by 8 bases, with 16 bases between them. The CDR3 contains 14 residues. The V gene's germline CDR1 is SGHRS and CDR2 YFSETQ. In DNA form, the CDR3 reads TGCGCCAGCAGCGTTGGCCAAGCAGGCGATGAGCAGTTCTTC. Translated, it gives CASSVGQAGDEQFF.

V gene TRBV20-1 combines with J gene TRBJ2-3; 12 bases are shared with TRBD2. The V segment lost 4 bases and the J segment 4 bases; nucleotides outside the gene matches: 12. Germline V gene data show CDR1 as DFQATT and CDR2 as SNEGSKA (reference sequence). This CDR3 comprises 17 residues. CDR3 nucleotide sequence: TGCAGTGCTATGCCTAGCGGGAGGGGTCGGAGACCAGATACGCAGTATTTT. Its protein product is CSAMPSGRGRRPDTQYF.

J is TRBJ2-2 and V is TRBV20-1; 12 positions agree with TRBD2. V trimming: 2 bases; J trimming: 1 base; junction bases outside the gene matches: 8. In germline, CDR1 is DFQATT, CDR2 SNEGSKA (reference sequence). The CDR3 runs 18 residues. CDR3 in DNA: TGCAGTGCTAGATCGACTAGCGGGAGTGGGAGGAACACCGGGGAGCTGTTTTTT. Protein: CSARSTSGSGRNTGELFF.

The sample holds a few counts of this clonotype. This chain uses TRBV7-9 with TRBJ2-3, with no clear D. CDR1 is SEHNR, CDR2 FQNEAQ, per germline (reference sequence). The CDR3 has 15 amino acids. Trimming left V 1 base short and J 0 bases short, with 8 bases between. The DNA for the CDR3 is TGTGCCAGCAGCTTAGGACCTTATAGCACAGATACGCAGTATTTT. Translated, it gives CASSLGPYSTDTQYF.

The chain employs TRBV6-6 and TRBJ2-1, with 11 bases that match TRBD1. Per the germline V gene, CDR1 is MNHNY and CDR2 is SVGAGI (reference sequence). CDR3 length equals 16 residues. Trimming removed 6 bases from V and 6 bases from J; junction bases left unmatched: 10. In DNA, the CDR3 is TGTGCCAGCAGACCTTCCCGGGACAGGGGGGGCAATGAGCAGTTCTTC. This codes for CASRPSRDRGGNEQFF.

This chain uses TRBV5-6 with TRBJ2-3, with D maybe TRBD1 (5 bases). CDR1 SGHDT and CDR2 YYEEEE come from the germline V gene. V lost 7 bases and J lost 2, with 11 bases in between. The CDR3 is 13 amino acids. The CDR3 spells CASFFRATDTQYF. For the CDR3, the DNA is TGTGCCAGCTTTTTCAGGGCCACAGATACGCAGTATTTT.

The chain is built from TRBV6-6 and TRBJ2-7; either TRBD1 or TRBD2 may supply D (5 bases each). Germline V lookup: CDR1 MNHNY, CDR2 SVGAGI (reference sequence). The CDR3 sequence is 15 residues long. Trimming removed 8 bases at V and 7 bases at J, with 24 bases between. CDR3: CASGPRGVGVYEQYF. The CDR3 DNA reads as TGTGCCAGCGGCCCACGGGGCGTGGGAGTCTATGAGCAGTACTTC.

The V and J genes are TRBV5-1 and TRBJ2-7; possibly TRBD1 or TRBD2 for D (5 bases each). CDR3 size: 15 residues. The germline gives CDR1 SGHRS, CDR2 YFSETQ. V gave up 8 bases and J gave up 2 bases, with 20 bases separating them. The DNA of the CDR3 is TGCGCCAGTCAGCCCGGGACGAAACCTACCTACGAGCAGTACTTC. Protein: CASQPGTKPTYEQYF.

The gene calls are TRBV9 and TRBJ2-1; 11 bases fit TRBD2. The germline CDR1 and CDR2 sequences are SGDLS and YYNGEE. V lost 3 bases, J lost 12 bases, and 5 bases stayed unmatched. The CDR3 is 13 amino acids. In nucleotides, the CDR3 is TGTGCCAGCAGCGCGATAGCGGGGGGGCCGCAGTTCTTC. As protein: CASSAIAGGPQFF.

This clonotype was found a few times. With a much larger clone just one base away, this may be a read error. The rearrangement links TRBV18 to TRBJ1-2; TRBD1 agrees at 8 bases. Germline-derived CDR1 and CDR2 are KGHSH and LQKENI. The CDR3 is 13 amino acids. CDR3 loop: CASAPQGVDGYTF. The CDR3 DNA reads as TGTGCCAGCGCACCACAGGGGGTCGATGGCTACACCTTC.

V and J are TRBV15 and TRBJ1-1, with D hard to call. The CDR3 has 14 amino acids. With 2 bases removed from V and 8 bases from J, the gap between germline ends came to 15 bases. From germline, CDR1 is LNHNV and CDR2 YYDKDF (reference sequence). As DNA, the CDR3 is TGTGCCACCAGCAGATCCTCAGTTGGGCCCGAAGCTTTCTTT. This translates into CATSRSSVGPEAFF.

The J gene is TRBJ2-3, the V gene TRBV2; D unclear. The germline CDR1 and CDR2 sequences are SNHLY and FYNNEI. The germline V and J ends were trimmed by 5 bases and 6 bases, with 12 bases remaining between them. The CDR3 contains 13 residues. Written as DNA, the CDR3 is TGTGCCAGCAGTATGAATCCTGGGGATACGCAGTATTTT. This encodes CASSMNPGDTQYF.

CDR3 residues: CATDKGVHNEQFF. CDR3 coding DNA: TGTGCCACAGACAAGGGGGTTCACAATGAGCAGTTCTTC. This sequence joins TRBV24-1 and TRBJ2-1, with D maybe TRBD1 (6 bases). CDR1 is KGHDR and CDR2 is SFDVKD in the germline V gene. The CDR3 covers 13 residues. With 10 bases removed from V and 5 bases from J, the gap between germline ends came to 14 bases.

This chain connects TRBV7-9 to TRBJ1-6; TRBD1 matches at 7 bases. This CDR3 is built from 18 residues. CDR1 and CDR2 from the germline V gene are SEHNR and FQNEAQ (reference sequence). With 1 base clipped from V and 4 bases from J, the junction kept 10 bases outside the gene matches. This CDR3 is CASSLGAGGGKYNSPLHF. The CDR3 bases are TGTGCCAGCAGCTTAGGGGCCGGAGGGGGCAAGTATAATTCACCCCTCCACTTT.

The CDR3 is CASSREATNEKLFF. The DNA for the CDR3 is TGTGCCAGCAGCCGGGAGGCAACTAATGAAAAACTGTTTTTT. The V gene is TRBV3-1, the J gene TRBJ1-4; D remains unclear. The germline V gene encodes CDR1 LGHDT and CDR2 YNNKEL (reference sequence). Trimming pared 4 bases from V and 0 bases from J, leaving 6 bases between. The CDR3 contains 14 residues.

There are many counts of this clonotype. DNA of the CDR3: TGTGCCAGCAGTTACCACCAAGAGACCCAGTACTTC. Amino acids: CASSYHQETQYF. The chain is built from TRBV6-6 and TRBJ2-5; D not certain. With 2 bases removed from V and 0 bases from J, the gap between germline ends came to 1 base. Germline assignment: CDR1 MNHNY and CDR2 SVGAGI (reference sequence). CDR3 length: 12 residues.

There are a few counts of this clonotype. This chain joins TRBV3-1 and TRBJ1-2; maybe TRBD1 (5 bases). The CDR3 extends over 13 amino acids. With 3 bases removed from V and 4 bases from J, the gap between germline ends came to 9 bases. Germline V lookup: CDR1 LGHDT, CDR2 YNNKEL (reference sequence). CDR3 sequence (DNA): TGTGCCAGCAGCCAGGGACGGCTCTATGGCTACACCTTC. This codes for CASSQGRLYGYTF.

Remarks on this clonotype: The junction shows a germline mismatch at one end, possibly a read error. The chain uses TRBV3-1 and TRBJ2-1, with 8 bases matching TRBD2. Per the germline V gene, CDR1 is LGHDT and CDR2 is YNNKEL (reference sequence). This CDR3 spans 15 amino acids. The CDR3 sequence is CARKPAGVTYNEQFF. DNA of the CDR3: TGTGCCAGAAAACCAGCGGGAGTCACCTATAATGAGCAGTTCTTC.

J is TRBJ2-3 and V is TRBV7-2; D gene uncertain. Germline CDR1 and CDR2: SGHTA and FQGNSA. This CDR3 contains 12 residues. V lost 5 bases to trimming and J lost 2 bases, with 5 bases between them. In DNA, the CDR3 is TGTGCCAGCAGCAAATACACAGATACGCAGTATTTT. This gives the protein CASSKYTDTQYF.

This clonotype was seen a handful of times. The genes are TRBV27 and TRBJ2-7; D gene uncertain. In germline, CDR1 is MNHEY, CDR2 SMNVEV (reference sequence). This CDR3 is built from 15 residues. The ends were cut back, 3 bases at V and 2 bases at J, with 14 bases in the middle. CDR3 DNA sequence: TGTGCCAGCAGTTTTCTGGGTGACAATGCCTACGAGCAGTACTTC. Amino acids: CASSFLGDNAYEQYF.

This clonotype was picked up a small number of times. The genes are TRBV29-1 and TRBJ2-5; D may be TRBD1 (5 bases). Germline assignment: CDR1 SQVTM and CDR2 ANQGSEA. This CDR3 is 15 amino acids long. The V end was cut by 5 bases, the J end by 4 bases, with 20 bases between. For the CDR3, the DNA is TGCAGCGTTCAAACAAATTCGGGTAGGGGAGAGACCCAGTACTTC. Translated, it gives CSVQTNSGRGETQYF.

This sequence joins TRBV7-9 and TRBJ2-7; D call uncertain. Germline V gives CDR1 SEHNR, CDR2 FQNEAQ (reference sequence). Trimming took off 1 base at V and 3 bases at J, with 13 bases between the two ends. This CDR3 spans 15 amino acids. Here the CDR3 reads CASSLGASRNYEQYF. CDR3 DNA sequence: TGTGCCAGCAGCTTAGGGGCTAGTAGGAACTACGAGCAGTACTTC.